This T cell receptor beta chain was documented in a study of blood T cell repertoires in COVID-19. The protocol was immunoSEQ multiplex PCR, while the TCRdb copy is restricted to in-frame clones and leaves out a portion. This table holds fewer than 110,000 clones, 84% found once. The sample comprised peripheral blood. This TCR was recovered from a human donor in a cohort sampled during active or convalescent COVID-19.

This CDR3 is CASSLWGGNTEAFF. CDR3 nucleotides: TGTGCCAGCAGTTTATGGGGGGGGAACACTGAAGCTTTCTTT. The rearrangement uses TRBV28 and TRBJ1-1; TRBD1 might be the D (5 bases). Germline V lookup: CDR1 MDHEN, CDR2 SYDVKM. The ends were cut back, 0 bases at V and 1 base at J, with 6 bases in the middle. The CDR3 spans 14 residues.